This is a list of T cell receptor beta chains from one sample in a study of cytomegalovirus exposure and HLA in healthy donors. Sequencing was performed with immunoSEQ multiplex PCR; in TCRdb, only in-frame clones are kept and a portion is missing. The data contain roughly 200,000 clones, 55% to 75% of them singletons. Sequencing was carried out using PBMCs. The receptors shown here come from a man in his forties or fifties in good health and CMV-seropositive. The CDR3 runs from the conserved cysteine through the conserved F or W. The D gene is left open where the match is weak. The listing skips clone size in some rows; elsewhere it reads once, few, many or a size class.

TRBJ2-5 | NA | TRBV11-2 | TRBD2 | TGTGCCAGCAGCTTAGGGCGGGGGAGGTGGGAGACCCAGTACTTC | CASSLGRGRWETQYF
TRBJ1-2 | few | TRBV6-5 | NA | TGTGCCAGCAGTTACATGTATCCTAACTATGGCTACACCTTC | CASSYMYPNYGYTF
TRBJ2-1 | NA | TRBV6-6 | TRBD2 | TGTGCCAGCAGTCAGCGGGGGTCAGACTCCTACAATGAGCAGTTCTTC | CASSQRGSDSYNEQFF
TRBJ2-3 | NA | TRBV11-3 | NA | TGTGCCAGCAGCCCCGACGGGAGCAGCACAGATACGCAGTATTTT | CASSPDGSSTDTQYF
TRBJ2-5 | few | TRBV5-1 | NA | TGCGCCAGCAGCTTGGGGACAGCTAAAGAGACCCAGTACTTC | CASSLGTAKETQYF
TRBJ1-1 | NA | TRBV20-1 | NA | TGCAGTGCTATTGTAAACACTGAAGCTTTCTTT | CSAIVNTEAFF
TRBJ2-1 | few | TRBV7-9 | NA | TGTGCCCTCTCCCGGGGGAGCTCCTACAATGAGCAGTTCTTC | CALSRGSSYNEQFF
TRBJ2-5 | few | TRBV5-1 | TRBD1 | TGCGCCAGCAGCTTCCAGGGGGACAAGGGTGAGACCCAGTACTTC | CASSFQGDKGETQYF
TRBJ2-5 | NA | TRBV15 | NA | TGTGCCACCAGCAGATACAGGGCTGCCCAAGAGACCCAGTACTTC | CATSRYRAAQETQYF
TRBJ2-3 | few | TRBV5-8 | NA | TGTGCCAGCAGCTATGACGGATTCAAGACTAGCACAGATACGCAGTATTTT | CASSYDGFKTSTDTQYF
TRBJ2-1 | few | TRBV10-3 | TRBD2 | TGTGCCACAGCGGCGGCTAGCGGATCCAATGAGCAGTTCTTC | CATAAASGSNEQFF
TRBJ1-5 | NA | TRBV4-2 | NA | TGTGCCAGCAGCCCTGTTGAGGGAGGCAATCAGCCCCAGCATTTT | CASSPVEGGNQPQHF
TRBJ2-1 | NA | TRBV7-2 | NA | TGTGCCAGCAGCCCCCAGGTGAAATCCTACAATGAGCAGTTCTTC | CASSPQVKSYNEQFF
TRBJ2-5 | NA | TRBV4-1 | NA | TGCGCCAGCAGCCAAAGCGGGACACCGTACCAAGAGACCCAGTACTTC | CASSQSGTPYQETQYF
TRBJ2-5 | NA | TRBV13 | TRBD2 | TGTGCCAGCAGCTCGACTAGCGGCCAAGAGACCCAGTACTTC | CASSSTSGQETQYF
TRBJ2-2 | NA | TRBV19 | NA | TGTGCCAGTAGTATGGACATAAGGAACACCGGGGAGCTGTTTTTT | CASSMDIRNTGELFF